The present T cell receptor beta chain was sequenced within a study of OX40 agonist ivuxolimab in advanced cancers. Study information: An anti-OX40 (CD134) antibody with agonistic activity, ivuxolimab, was administered to patients. A mean age of around 63 years, range about 23 to 80, was recorded, and around 85% were male. Study-wide points: Nonresponders, in some cases, also had low normalized T-cell clonal expansion. Blood T cells, both CD4+ and CD8+, expanded clonally by week 6 at 0.1 to 3.0 mg/kg.

To note about this clone: Its target is unknown.

This table comes from immunoSEQ multiplex PCR, and its TCRdb copy is limited to in-frame clones, with some not included. The sample lists 68,000 or so clones, roughly 90% occurring once. The CDR3 contains 15 residues. The germline V gene has CDR1 SGHRS and CDR2 YFSETQ. V was pared by 0 bases and J by 1 base, with 9 bases between. The V call is TRBV5-1, the J call TRBJ2-3; either TRBD1 or TRBD2 may fit D (5 bases each). The sequence was obtained from an adult with an advanced solid tumor such as melanoma, head and neck, liver or kidney cancer. The sample consisted of CD4+ or CD8+ T cells sorted from blood, taken in a trial of the OX40 agonist ivuxolimab. The CDR3 region is CASSLGDLRTDTQYF. DNA of the CDR3: TGCGCCAGCAGCTTGGGGGACCTCCGCACAGATACGCAGTATTTT.